Each of the 32 T cell receptor beta chains below was sequenced from the same sample in a study of cytomegalovirus exposure and HLA in healthy donors. Researchers ran the PCR with 60 Vbeta and 13 Jbeta primers. Only in-frame clones appear in the TCRdb table, and some are missing; sequencing was by immunoSEQ multiplex PCR. Among approximately 100,000 clones, less than 70% were seen once, and the ten largest hold 1.2%. Material: PBMCs. The receptors come from a female donor in good health and CMV-seronegative.

This clone turned up a few times. V is TRBV7-2 and J is TRBJ1-5, with D possibly matching TRBD1 (5 bases). This CDR3 spans 17 amino acids. The ends were cut back, 5 bases at V and 4 bases at J, with 21 bases in the middle. Germline CDR1 reads SGHTA; CDR2 reads FQGNSA. The CDR3 spells CASSPGQVQRGNQPQHF. The CDR3 DNA is TGTGCCAGCAGCCCCGGGCAGGTGCAAAGGGGTAATCAGCCCCAGCATTTT.

V gene TRBV27 combines with J gene TRBJ2-7; TRBD1 matches 7 bases. The V and J ends lost 4 bases and 2 bases, in that order; junction bases with no gene match: 5. The CDR3 length is 14 residues. Germline V gives CDR1 MNHEY, CDR2 SMNVEV (reference sequence). The CDR3 region has the DNA TGTGCCAGCAGTTACCTGGGACAGCCCTACGAGCAGTACTTC. As protein: CASSYLGQPYEQYF.

The V and J genes are TRBV7-9 and TRBJ1-2; 7 bases are a match to TRBD1. The CDR3 has 15 amino acids. J gave up 4 bases and V 0 bases, and 5 bases lay outside the gene matches. The germline CDR1 and CDR2 sequences are SEHNR and FQNEAQ (reference sequence). In DNA form, the CDR3 reads TGTGCCAGCAGCTTAGCGGGGGGACAGCGCTATGGCTACACCTTC. This codes for CASSLAGGQRYGYTF.

The rearrangement uses TRBV19 and TRBJ2-3; 8 bases agree with TRBD2. V gave up 1 base and J gave up 6 bases; unmatched junction bases: 12. The CDR3 sequence is 17 residues long. Germline lookup yields CDR1 LNHDA and CDR2 SQIVND (reference sequence). This CDR3 is CASSIAPAGAPPDTQYF. DNA for the CDR3: TGTGCCAGTAGTATAGCCCCAGCGGGGGCCCCCCCGGATACGCAGTATTTT.

The chain uses TRBV5-6 and TRBJ2-3; TRBD2 matches 9 bases. CDR1 is SGHDT and CDR2 is YYEEEE in the germline V gene. V shed 6 bases and J 2 bases; nucleotides not matched to a gene: 10. The CDR3 sequence is 16 residues long. For the CDR3, the DNA is TGTGCCAGCAAATCGGGGACTAGCTGGTTCACAGATACGCAGTATTTT. The encoded protein is CASKSGTSWFTDTQYF. The entire variable domain, with the rest obtained from reference TRBV5-6 and TRBJ2-3, is as follows: DAGVTQSPTHLIKTRGQQVTLRCSPKSGHDTVSWYQQALGQGPQFIFQYYEEEERQRGNFPDRFSGHQFPNYSSELNVNALLLGDSALYLCASKSGTSWFTDTQYFGPGTRLTVL.

The gene calls are TRBV11-2 and TRBJ2-5; 7 bases align to TRBD2. After removal of 1 base from V and 0 bases from J, the junction contained 5 bases not matched to a gene. This CDR3 is 16 amino acids long. The V gene's germline CDR1 is SGHAT and CDR2 FQNNGV. The CDR3 loop reads CASSLGAGAYQETQYF. The CDR3 DNA is TGTGCCAGCAGCTTAGGGGCGGGAGCCTACCAAGAGACCCAGTACTTC.

Note on this clone: The same CDR3 is also encoded by other DNA sequences in this sample. This chain uses TRBV2 with TRBJ1-2; a weak D match, TRBD1 (6 bases). V lost 4 bases, J lost 2 bases, and 8 bases lay in between. Germline CDR1 is SNHLY and CDR2 is FYNNEI. The CDR3 extends over 13 amino acids. Written as DNA, the CDR3 is TGTGCCAGCAGTGTGGACAGCAACTATGGCTACACCTTC. This translates into CASSVDSNYGYTF.

The V call is TRBV21-1, the J call TRBJ2-3; TRBD2 reflects the table's D call only, with no check against the DNA. TRBV21-1 is noted as a pseudogene. The CDR3 sequence is 16 residues long. CDR3 in amino acids: CASSHLRSGSTDTQYF. The DNA of the CDR3 is TGTGCCAGCAGCCACCTGCGCAGCGGGAGCACAGATACGCAGTATTTT.

This sequence joins TRBV12-5 and TRBJ1-2; 7 nucleotides line up with TRBD1. Trimming at V came to 6 bases and at J to 6 bases, leaving 10 bases not matched to a gene. Germline lookup yields CDR1 LGHNT and CDR2 FRNRAP. CDR3 length equals 14 residues. CDR3 sequence: CASGGGQPSDGYTF. CDR3 nucleotides: TGTGCTAGTGGGGGGGGACAGCCTTCAGATGGCTACACCTTC.

The V gene is TRBV19, the J gene TRBJ1-5, with 9 nucleotides matching TRBD1. The V and J ends lost 1 base and 2 bases, in that order; junction bases with no gene match: 6. This CDR3 spans 17 amino acids. CDR1 is LNHDA, CDR2 SQIVND, per germline (reference sequence). CDR3 residues: CASSIVAGQGGNQPQHF. The DNA for the CDR3 is TGTGCCAGTAGTATAGTTGCGGGACAGGGAGGCAATCAGCCCCAGCATTTT.

The chain uses TRBV5-4 and TRBJ1-2, with 7 bases that match TRBD1. Germline V lookup: CDR1 SGHNT, CDR2 YYREEE (reference sequence). This CDR3 spans 14 amino acids. Trimming cost V 4 bases and J 4 bases; bases outside gene matches: 7. The CDR3 coding sequence is TGTGCCAGCAGCCCATGGACAGGAGGCTATGGCTACACCTTC. This sequence encodes CASSPWTGGYGYTF. Drawing the rest from reference TRBV5-4 and TRBJ1-2, the complete variable domain is ETGVTQSPTHLIKTRGQQVTLRCSSQSGHNTVSWYQQALGQGPQFIFQYYREEENGRGNFPPRFSGLQFPNYSSELNVNALELDDSALYLCASSPWTGGYGYTFGSGTRLTVV.

V and J are TRBV28 and TRBJ1-2, with 7 bases aligning to TRBD1. Germline CDR1 reads MDHEN; CDR2 reads SYDVKM. After removal of 8 bases from V and 0 bases from J, the junction contained 6 bases not matched to a gene. There are 14 residues in the CDR3. DNA for the CDR3: TGTGCCAGCTTCGACAGGGCAGCTAACTATGGCTACACCTTC. Its protein is CASFDRAANYGYTF.

This clone has a handful of counts. V and J are TRBV2 and TRBJ2-1; D might be TRBD1 (6 bases). CDR1 is SNHLY and CDR2 is FYNNEI in the germline V gene. The CDR3 runs 13 residues. The V and J ends lost 9 bases and 4 bases respectively, with 13 bases between them. The CDR3 DNA follows: TGTGCCAGGAAAGGACAGTTGTACAATGAGCAGTTCTTC. Translating it yields CARKGQLYNEQFF.

The chain combines TRBV20-1 with TRBJ1-4; no reliable D call. The germline CDR1 and CDR2 sequences are DFQATT and SNEGSKA (reference sequence). Trimming stripped 1 base from V and 7 bases from J, with 4 bases between. The CDR3 extends over 11 amino acids. CDR3 amino acids: CSARVIEKLFF. CDR3 nucleotides: TGCAGTGCTAGAGTTATTGAAAAACTGTTTTTT.

The gene calls are TRBV19 and TRBJ1-2; TRBD1 matches at 10 bases. This CDR3 is 13 amino acids long. Trimming took 10 bases from V and 8 from J; bases not matched to a gene: 10. Germline-derived CDR1 and CDR2 are LNHDA and SQIVND (reference sequence). CDR3 bases: TGTGCCAATCGACAGGGGGCGGTTAGGGGCTACACCTTC. The encoded protein is CANRQGAVRGYTF.

The chain combines TRBV7-3 with TRBJ2-2; no definite D call. The ends were cut back, 1 base at V and 0 bases at J, with 9 bases in the middle. CDR1 and CDR2 (germline): SGHTA, FQGTGA. The CDR3 runs to 16 residues. Here the CDR3 reads CASSLSITANTGELFF. CDR3 nucleotide sequence: TGTGCCAGCAGCTTAAGCATCACTGCGAACACCGGGGAGCTGTTTTTT.

The chain recombines TRBV2 with TRBJ2-1; D might be TRBD2 (5 bases). The CDR3 loop spans 14 amino acids. V dropped 3 bases and J dropped 6 bases, with 12 bases sitting between them. Germline CDR1 is SNHLY and CDR2 is FYNNEI. CDR3 DNA: TGTGCCAGCAGTGAGGGGAGAGGGATCAATGAGCAGTTCTTC. Amino acid sequence: CASSEGRGINEQFF.

The rearrangement uses TRBV7-2 and TRBJ2-6; D is perhaps TRBD1 (6 bases). Trimming left V 4 bases short and J 0 bases short, with 16 bases between. Germline values: CDR1 SGHTA, CDR2 FQGNSA. This CDR3 contains 18 residues. CDR3 DNA sequence: TGTGCCAGCAGCTCGTCCCGGGACAAGGTCTCTGGGGCCAACGTCCTGACTTTC. This gives the protein CASSSSRDKVSGANVLTF.

The V gene is TRBV20-1, the J gene TRBJ1-2; unclear D gene. V was shortened by 6 bases and J by 6 bases, with 11 bases between the two germline ends. The CDR3 sequence is 11 residues long. Germline V gene sequence: CDR1 DFQATT, CDR2 SNEGSKA (reference sequence). CDR3: CSAKSENGYTF. The DNA of the CDR3 is TGCAGTGCCAAGTCCGAGAATGGCTACACCTTC.

V is TRBV28 and J is TRBJ2-2, with D tentatively TRBD2 (5 bases). The ends were cut back, 5 bases at V and 5 bases at J, with 9 bases in the middle. CDR1 and CDR2 (germline): MDHEN, SYDVKM. The CDR3 has 13 residues. The CDR3 region has the DNA TGTGCCAGCAGTCCCCGGAGGACCGGGGAGCTGTTTTTT. Amino acid sequence: CASSPRRTGELFF. The variable domain in full, completed from reference TRBV28 and TRBJ2-2, reads DVKVTQSSRYLVKRTGEKVFLECVQDMDHENMFWYRQDPGLGLRLIYFSYDVKMKEKGDIPEGYSVSREKKERFSLILESASTNQTSMYLCASSPRRTGELFFGEGSRLTVL.

J is TRBJ2-7 and V is TRBV7-8; 7 bases line up with TRBD1. Trimming at V came to 2 bases and at J to 5 bases, leaving 6 bases not matched to a gene. This CDR3 is built from 14 residues. Germline lookup yields CDR1 SGHVS and CDR2 FQNEAQ. The CDR3 region is CASSLMSQGDEQYF. CDR3 coding DNA: TGTGCCAGCAGCTTAATGTCCCAGGGGGACGAGCAGTACTTC.

This clone was counted a few times. V usage is TRBV5-1 and J usage is TRBJ2-6, with no clear D. The germline CDR1 and CDR2 sequences are SGHRS and YFSETQ. This CDR3 region has 15 residues. V lost 3 bases and J 3 bases, leaving 10 bases between the germline ends. CDR3 sequence: CASSSGGDGANVLTF. The CDR3 DNA is TGCGCCAGCAGCTCCGGTGGTGATGGGGCCAACGTCCTGACTTTC.

This clone was seen only a few times. The chain employs TRBV29-1 and TRBJ2-5; 11 nucleotides agree with TRBD1. The J call may be mistaken, given a closer DNA end match to TRBJ2-7. Germline V gene lookup returns CDR1 SQVTM and CDR2 ANQGSEA. The CDR3 runs 13 residues. CDR3 bases: TGCAGCGTTCACGGGACAGGGGGGTACGAGCAGTACTTC. It is translated as CSVHGTGGYEQYF.

The V call is TRBV6-4, the J call TRBJ2-1; a weak D match, TRBD1 (7 bases). With 2 bases removed from V and 8 bases from J, the gap between germline ends came to 13 bases. From germline, CDR1 is MRHNA and CDR2 SNTAGT. The CDR3 sequence is 14 residues long. The CDR3 spells CASSDAGGGDEQFF. The CDR3 nucleotides are TGTGCCAGCAGTGACGCAGGGGGAGGAGATGAGCAGTTCTTC.

This clone showed up just a few times. The chain links TRBV27 to TRBJ1-1, with D unclear. The CDR3 runs to 13 residues. V gave up 5 bases and J gave up 0 bases, with 7 bases separating them. CDR1 MNHEY and CDR2 SMNVEV come from the germline V gene (reference sequence). CDR3 bases: TGTGCCAGCAGTCCCCTCGTGAACACTGAAGCTTTCTTT. It encodes CASSPLVNTEAFF.

The rearrangement uses TRBV21-1 and TRBJ2-2; whether TRBD1, the table's D call, matches the DNA was not checked. TRBV21-1 is an annotated pseudogene. The CDR3 consists of 14 residues. In DNA, the CDR3 is TGTGCCACGGACAGGGTGGAGAACACCGGGGAGCTGTTTTTT. Amino acid sequence: CATDRVENTGELFF.

V usage is TRBV18 and J usage is TRBJ2-1, with 8 positions matching TRBD1. The V gene's germline CDR1 is KGHSH and CDR2 LQKENI. The CDR3 consists of 15 residues. With V trimmed by 2 bases and J by 6 bases, 6 bases remained unmatched. CDR3 sequence reads: CASSPTKQGVNEQFF. CDR3 DNA sequence: TGTGCCAGCTCACCAACAAAACAGGGGGTCAATGAGCAGTTCTTC.

The V and J genes are TRBV7-2 and TRBJ2-3; 8 bases align to TRBD2. The germline gives CDR1 SGHTA, CDR2 FQGNSA. The CDR3 extends over 16 amino acids. The J segment lost 0 bases and the V segment lost 3 bases, leaving 5 bases of the junction unmatched. The CDR3 coding sequence is TGTGCCAGCAGCTTCACGGGGGGGCAGAGCACAGATACGCAGTATTTT. This codes for CASSFTGGQSTDTQYF.

The V gene is TRBV5-1, the J gene TRBJ1-5; 8 bases align to TRBD1. This CDR3 comprises 14 residues. The V segment lost 4 bases and the J segment 7 bases; nucleotides outside the gene matches: 7. Germline-derived CDR1 and CDR2 are SGHRS and YFSETQ. The CDR3 spells CASSVDRGSQPQHF. The CDR3 nucleotides read TGCGCCAGCAGCGTCGACAGGGGCAGCCAGCCCCAGCATTTT.

The chain employs TRBV5-8 and TRBJ2-2; 11 bases line up with TRBD2. This CDR3 has 17 residues. Germline lookup yields CDR1 SGHTS and CDR2 YDEGEE. The trim removed 2 bases at V and 2 bases at J, leaving 5 bases unmatched. The CDR3 loop reads CASSFRTSGLNTGELFF. Here the CDR3 DNA reads TGTGCCAGCAGCTTTCGGACTAGCGGGCTTAACACCGGGGAGCTGTTTTTT.

The rearrangement uses TRBV5-1 and TRBJ2-7; TRBD2 agrees at 7 bases. V lost 4 bases, J lost 4 bases, and 5 bases stayed unmatched. Germline CDR1 is SGHRS and CDR2 is YFSETQ. This CDR3 has 13 residues. As DNA, the CDR3 is TGCGCCAGCAGCCCGGGGGGAGCTTACGAGCAGTACTTC. It codes for CASSPGGAYEQYF. The whole variable domain, filled in from reference TRBV5-1 and TRBJ2-7, reads KAGVTQTPRYLIKTRGQQVTLSCSPISGHRSVSWYQQTPGQGLQFLFEYFSETQRNKGNFPGRFSGRQFSNSRSEMNVSTLELGDSALYLCASSPGGAYEQYFGPGTRLTVT.

This clone was picked up one time. The V and J genes are TRBV7-6 and TRBJ2-1; D perhaps matches TRBD2 (6 bases). CDR1 and CDR2 from the germline V gene are SGHVS and FNYEAQ. The CDR3 runs 15 residues. The V and J ends lost 5 bases and 10 bases respectively, with 21 bases between them. Here the CDR3 reads CASSLLAAPKREQFF. The CDR3 coding sequence is TGTGCCAGCAGCCTGTTAGCGGCGCCCAAGAGGGAGCAGTTCTTC.